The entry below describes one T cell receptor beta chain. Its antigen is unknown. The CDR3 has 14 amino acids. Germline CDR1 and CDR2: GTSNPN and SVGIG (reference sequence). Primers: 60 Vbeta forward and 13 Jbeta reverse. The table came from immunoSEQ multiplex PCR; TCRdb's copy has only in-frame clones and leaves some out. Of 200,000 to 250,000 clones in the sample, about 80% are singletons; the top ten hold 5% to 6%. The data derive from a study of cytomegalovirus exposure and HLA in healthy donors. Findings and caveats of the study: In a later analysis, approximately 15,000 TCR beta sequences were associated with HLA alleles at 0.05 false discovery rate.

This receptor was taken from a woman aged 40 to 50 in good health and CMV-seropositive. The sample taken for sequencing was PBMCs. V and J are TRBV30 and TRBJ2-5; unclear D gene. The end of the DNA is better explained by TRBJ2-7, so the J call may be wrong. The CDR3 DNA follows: TGTGCCTGGAGTGTCGGCGGAAGCTCCTACGAGCAGTACTTC. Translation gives CAWSVGGSSYEQYF.